In its sample, the clone carrying this TCR beta chain was seen once. The data stem from a study of cytomegalovirus exposure and HLA in healthy donors. Between the trimmed V and J ends, which lost 3 bases and 3 bases, there was a span of 12 bases. In germline, CDR1 is MNHEY, CDR2 SVGAGI. The CDR3 runs 14 residues. PCR used 60 Vbeta primers and 13 Jbeta primers. Assay used: immunoSEQ multiplex PCR; TCRdb lists only in-frame clones, some missing. The table lists about 69,000 clones, around 70% of them singletons, with 11% in the top ten. The sequence came from a young woman in good health and CMV-seronegative. The gene calls are TRBV6-5 and TRBJ2-7; possibly TRBD1 for D (6 bases). Sequencing input: PBMCs. CDR3 DNA: TGTGCCAGCAGTTATACGGGACAAGGCTACGAGCAGTACTTC. Amino acid sequence: CASSYTGQGYEQYF.